A selection of T cell receptor beta chains follows, all from one sample in a study of T cell changes during pregnancy in multiple sclerosis. TCRdb's table, derived via immunoSEQ multiplex PCR, lists solely in-frame clones and lacks some. Among roughly 100,000 clones listed, around 94% were seen once. The source material was peripheral blood, sampled after pregnancy. These receptors all stem from a female donor with multiple sclerosis, enrolled in a pregnancy study. CDR3s include the opening cysteine and the closing phenylalanine or tryptophan. The D gene is left open where the match is weak. Size is stated for part of the rows, as once, few or many counts, or as a class when the clone is expanded.

V	J	size	D	length	DNA	CDR3
TRBV9	TRBJ2-1	.	.	16	TGTGCCAGCAGCGGTGGACATCTCGGTTCCTACAATGAGCAGTTCTTC	CASSGGHLGSYNEQFF
TRBV19	TRBJ2-2	.	TRBD1	14	TGTGCCAGTAGAAGACAGGGGGACACCGGGGAGCTGTTTTTT	CASRRQGDTGELFF
TRBV7-6	TRBJ1-1	.	.	17	TGTGCCAGCAGCTTGCGGACAGCCGCCCTGATGAACACTGAAGCTTTCTTT	CASSLRTAALMNTEAFF
TRBV11-2	TRBJ2-1	.	TRBD2	19	TGTGCCAGCAGCTTCACACTCGTTGGGACTAGCGGGAGGCGGGATGAGCAGTTCTTC	CASSFTLVGTSGRRDEQFF
TRBV28	TRBJ1-5	once	.	14	TGTGCCAGCAGCCCCAGGGCAGGCAATCAGCCCCAGCATTTT	CASSPRAGNQPQHF
TRBV2	TRBJ1-5	once	.	14	TGTGCCAGCAGCTGGGGAGGGGGCAATCAGCCCCAGCATTTT	CASSWGGGNQPQHF
TRBV19	TRBJ1-3	.	TRBD1	15	TGTGCCAGTAGTCCGCAGACAGGGTCGGGAAACACCATATATTTT	CASSPQTGSGNTIYF
TRBV28	TRBJ1-2	.	TRBD1	20	TGTGCCAGCAGTTATTTGGACATGACAGGGGGACAGGTTGTCGGGTATGGCTACACCTTC	CASSYLDMTGGQVVGYGYTF
TRBV9	TRBJ1-2	once	TRBD1	15	TGTGCCAGCAGCGTAGGAACAGGGGCCAAGAAAACCTACACCTTC	CASSVGTGAKKTYTF
TRBV19	TRBJ2-7	.	TRBD2	15	TGTGCCAGTAGTACCACTAGCGGGAGGAACTACGAGCAGTACTTC	CASSTTSGRNYEQYF
TRBV27	TRBJ1-3	.	.	16	TGTGCCAGCAGTATATCCTTCGCTGCGTCTGGAAACACCATATATTTT	CASSISFAASGNTIYF
TRBV7-3	TRBJ1-2	.	TRBD1	17	TGTGCCAGCAGCTTTCCAGGCGACAGGGGGCGCCGGGATGGCTACACCTTC	CASSFPGDRGRRDGYTF
TRBV10-1	TRBJ2-3	.	.	15	TGCGCCAGCAGTGTATCATCAGGCGGCACAGATACGCAGTATTTT	CASSVSSGGTDTQYF
TRBV27	TRBJ1-2	.	.	13	TGTGCCAGCAGTTCCCAGGGTCTCAATGGCTACACCTTC	CASSSQGLNGYTF
TRBV7-9	TRBJ1-3	.	.	14	TGTGCCAGCCCCGGACTGAACTCTGGAAACACCATATATTTT	CASPGLNSGNTIYF